This T cell receptor beta chain was obtained from a study of radiation and T cells in renal cell carcinoma. Assay: immunoSEQ multiplex PCR; the TCRdb copy retains only in-frame clones and omits some. The sample shows 90,000 to 100,000 clones, around nine tenths of them seen only once. The time point here: baseline pretreatment blood. The treatment is: 15 Gy SBRT to primary tumor, nephrectomy 4 weeks later. Per germline, CDR1 ENHRY and CDR2 SYGVKD. V lost 10 bases to trimming and J lost 5 bases, with 14 bases between them. The CDR3 is made up of 12 amino acids. This chain connects TRBV10-3 to TRBJ2-5; the D gene is possibly TRBD1 (6 bases). This TCR came from a man aged 45-65 years with renal cell carcinoma. This specimen consisted of blood, obtained from a patient whose treatment included radiotherapy and nephrectomy. The CDR3 protein is CATQGLEETQYF. The CDR3 nucleotides are TGTGCCACACAGGGCTTAGAGGAGACCCAGTACTTC.